A single sample is the source of the 9 T cell receptor beta chains below, sequenced in a study of shared clonotypes between healthy human individuals. This table comes from immunoSEQ multiplex PCR, and its TCRdb copy is limited to in-frame clones, with some not included. The sample has around 330,000 clones; 74% are singletons. The sequenced sample was memory CD4+ T cells sorted from blood. Subset here: CD45RA-negative fraction. All receptors derive from a man aged 25-40 years in good health.

The gene calls are TRBV7-8 and TRBJ1-5; no firm D call. CDR1 is SGHVS and CDR2 is FQNEAQ in the germline V gene. CDR3 size: 14 residues. Trimming left V 0 bases short and J 1 base short, with 4 bases between. The CDR3 reads CASSLAGSNQPQHF. CDR3 nucleotide sequence: TGTGCCAGCAGCTTAGCGGGCAGCAATCAGCCCCAGCATTTT.

This clone has just a few counts. The chain has TRBV7-2 and TRBJ2-7; 9 bases are a match to TRBD1. The ends lost 5 bases at V and 3 bases at J; junction bases unmatched: 5. This CDR3 contains 14 residues. Germline values: CDR1 SGHTA, CDR2 FQGNSA. DNA of the CDR3: TGTGCCAGCAGCAAGTCGACAGGGGGCTACGAGCAGTACTTC. Translated, it gives CASSKSTGGYEQYF.

The table lists this clone with a few counts. This CDR3 is CASSLARDVGGVDIQYF. Here the CDR3 DNA reads TGTGCCAGCAGCCTCGCCCGGGACGTCGGAGGAGTGGACATTCAGTACTTC. The chain employs TRBV5-6 and TRBJ2-4; D might be TRBD1 or TRBD2, each matching 5 bases. From germline, CDR1 is SGHDT and CDR2 YYEEEE. The V and J ends lost 4 bases and 8 bases respectively, with 25 bases between them. The CDR3 loop spans 17 amino acids.

The sample holds a few counts of this clone. The V call is TRBV6-1, the J call TRBJ2-7, with D perhaps being TRBD1 or TRBD2 (5 bases each). Trimming removed 2 bases from V and 7 bases from J, with 9 bases in between. CDR1 is MNHNS, CDR2 SASEGT, per germline. The CDR3 is 12 amino acids. The CDR3 nucleotides are TGTGCCAGCAGTGAATTCGGGGCAGAGCAGTACTTC. This translates into CASSEFGAEQYF.

The chain links TRBV18 to TRBJ2-3; D perhaps matches TRBD1 (6 bases). This CDR3 is built from 15 residues. V shed 6 bases and J shed 4 bases, with 17 bases lying between them. Germline V lookup: CDR1 KGHSH, CDR2 LQKENI. The CDR3 here is CASSPPGTQADTQYF. CDR3 nucleotides: TGTGCCAGCTCTCCTCCGGGGACACAGGCAGATACGCAGTATTTT.

The chain uses TRBV19 and TRBJ2-3; D not certain. The V gene lost 7 bases and the J gene lost 0 bases, with 14 bases spanning the gap. This CDR3 contains 15 residues. CDR1 is LNHDA, CDR2 SQIVND, per germline (reference sequence). CDR3 in amino acids: CASKLYGTSTDTQYF. CDR3 DNA: TGTGCCAGTAAGCTCTACGGAACTAGCACAGATACGCAGTATTTT.

The chain is built from TRBV5-5 and TRBJ2-3; TRBD2 matches 12 bases. The CDR3 runs to 18 residues. The V segment lost 0 bases and the J segment 0 bases; nucleotides outside the gene matches: 5. Germline V CDR1 and CDR2: SGHKS, YYEKEE (reference sequence). The chain's CDR3 is CASSLAPLAGGSTDTQYF. DNA for the CDR3: TGTGCCAGCAGCTTGGCCCCCCTAGCGGGAGGGAGCACAGATACGCAGTATTTT.

V gene TRBV5-5 combines with J gene TRBJ2-4, with D perhaps matching TRBD1 or TRBD2 (6 bases each). CDR1 and CDR2 from the germline V gene are SGHKS and YYEKEE (reference sequence). V was pared by 4 bases and J by 8 bases, with 16 bases between. The CDR3 sequence is 14 residues long. The CDR3 DNA sequence: TGTGCCAGCAGCCCAGAGGGGGACTGGGACATTCAGTACTTC. Amino acid sequence: CASSPEGDWDIQYF.

The rearrangement joins TRBV7-8 to TRBJ2-7, with D possibly called TRBD1 or TRBD2 (6 bases each). Deletions cut 0 bases from V and 7 bases from J, with 13 bases between. The germline CDR1 and CDR2 sequences are SGHVS and FQNEAQ. This CDR3 comprises 14 residues. Here the CDR3 DNA reads TGTGCCAGCAGCTTAGCCAGGGGAGGTGGGGAGCAGTACTTC. The encoded protein is CASSLARGGGEQYF.